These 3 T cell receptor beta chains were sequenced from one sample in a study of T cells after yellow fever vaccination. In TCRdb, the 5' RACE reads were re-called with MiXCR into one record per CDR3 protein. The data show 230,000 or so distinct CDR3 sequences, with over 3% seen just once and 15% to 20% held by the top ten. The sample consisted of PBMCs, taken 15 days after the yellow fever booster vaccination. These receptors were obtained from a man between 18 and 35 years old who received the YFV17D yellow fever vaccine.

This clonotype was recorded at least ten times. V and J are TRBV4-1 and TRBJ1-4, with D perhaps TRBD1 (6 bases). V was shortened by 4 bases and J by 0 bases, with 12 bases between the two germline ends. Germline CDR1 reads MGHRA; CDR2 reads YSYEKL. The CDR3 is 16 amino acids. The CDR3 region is CASSRTELATNEKLFF. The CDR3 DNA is TGCGCCAGCAGCCGGACAGAACTTGCAACTAATGAAAAACTGTTTTTT.

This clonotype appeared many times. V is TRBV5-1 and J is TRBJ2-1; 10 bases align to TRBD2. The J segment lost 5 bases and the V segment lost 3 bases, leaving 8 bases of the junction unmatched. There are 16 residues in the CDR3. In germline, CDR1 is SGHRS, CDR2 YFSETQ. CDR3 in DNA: TGCGCCAGCAGCTACTACCCCACTAGCGGGGACAATGAGCAGTTCTTC. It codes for CASSYYPTSGDNEQFF.

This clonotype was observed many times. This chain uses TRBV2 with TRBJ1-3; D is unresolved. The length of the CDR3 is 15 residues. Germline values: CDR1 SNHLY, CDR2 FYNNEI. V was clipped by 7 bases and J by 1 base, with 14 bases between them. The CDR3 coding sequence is TGTGCCAGCACTCCCCAACGAAAGTCTGGAAACACCATATATTTT. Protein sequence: CASTPQRKSGNTIYF.